A selection of T cell receptor beta chains follows, all from one sample in a study of shared clonotypes between healthy human individuals. TCRdb's copy holds only in-frame clones and misses some; the assay was immunoSEQ multiplex PCR. Found here are some 2 million clones, about 95% of them singletons; the top ten hold 0.85% to 1.2%. The sample taken for sequencing was naive CD8+ T cells sorted from blood. The receptors were gathered from a young man in good health. The CDR3 runs from the conserved cysteine through the conserved F or W. A D gene is named only where the DNA matches it firmly. Size tells how often a clone was seen (once, few, many) or the class of an expanded clone, and some rows leave it out.

-	TRBV2	-	TRBJ2-7	CASSEATRSDYEQYF	TGTGCCAGCAGTGAAGCGACTAGGTCGGACTACGAGCAGTACTTC
once	TRBV11-3	-	TRBJ2-1	CASSFTGIGQNEQFF	TGTGCCAGCAGCTTCACCGGTATCGGGCAGAATGAGCAGTTCTTC
-	TRBV6-5	TRBD1	TRBJ2-7	CASRIGQGYEQYF	TGTGCCAGCAGGATAGGACAGGGCTACGAGCAGTACTTC
-	TRBV29-1	TRBD2	TRBJ2-5	CSVEEVGSGRSQETQYF	TGCAGCGTTGAAGAAGTCGGTAGCGGGAGGTCCCAAGAGACCCAGTACTTC
-	TRBV5-6	-	TRBJ1-3	CASSLGDAGNTIYF	TGTGCCAGCAGCTTGGGGGACGCTGGAAACACCATATATTTT
-	TRBV5-1	TRBD1	TRBJ1-2	CASSLSRQGHGYTF	TGCGCCAGCAGCTTGTCACGACAGGGACATGGCTACACCTTC
-	TRBV9	TRBD1	TRBJ2-6	CASSAPTGILSGANVLTF	TGTGCCAGCAGCGCCCCGACAGGGATTCTCTCTGGGGCCAACGTCCTGACTTTC
once	TRBV9	TRBD1	TRBJ1-1	CASSIGTGQAFF	TGTGCCAGCAGCATCGGGACAGGGCAAGCTTTCTTT
-	TRBV27	TRBD1	TRBJ1-1	CASSSSPGQVNTEAFF	TGTGCCAGCAGTTCCTCTCCGGGACAGGTGAACACTGAAGCTTTCTTT
few	TRBV5-3	-	TRBJ2-1	CARIRQGHLYNEQFF	TGTGCCAGAATTAGGCAGGGACACCTCTACAATGAGCAGTTCTTC
-	TRBV27	TRBD2	TRBJ2-7	CASSWRLAHEQYF	TGTGCCAGCAGTTGGAGACTAGCACACGAGCAGTACTTC
-	TRBV2	-	TRBJ1-3	CASSQDSSGNTIYF	TGTGCCAGCAGTCAAGACAGCTCTGGAAACACCATATATTTT
-	TRBV6-5	TRBD1	TRBJ1-1	CASSYSRTGGPTEAFF	TGTGCCAGCAGTTACTCAAGGACAGGGGGTCCCACTGAAGCTTTCTTT
-	TRBV5-4	-	TRBJ2-7	CASSLGGYEQYF	TGTGCCAGCAGCTTGGGCGGCTACGAGCAGTACTTC
-	TRBV11-2	-	TRBJ2-2	CASSLLGPGGTGELFF	TGTGCCAGCAGCTTACTCGGACCGGGCGGCACCGGGGAGCTGTTTTTT
-	TRBV7-9	-	TRBJ1-1	CASSPGFEAFF	TGTGCCAGCAGCCCAGGGTTTGAAGCTTTCTTT
-	TRBV14	-	TRBJ2-7	CASSQFLGELDEQYF	TGTGCCAGCAGCCAGTTTCTCGGCGAACTGGACGAGCAGTACTTC
-	TRBV6-1	TRBD2	TRBJ2-2	CASSRLAVNTGELFF	TGTGCCAGCAGTAGACTAGCGGTGAACACCGGGGAGCTGTTTTTT
-	TRBV5-4	-	TRBJ2-7	CASSMDLSERDYF	TGTGCCAGCAGCATGGACCTATCCGAAAGGGACTACTTC
once	TRBV7-9	TRBD2	TRBJ2-5	CASSLGYGGGASTQYF	TGTGCCAGCAGCTTAGGTTACGGCGGGGGGGCTTCGACCCAGTACTTC
few	TRBV4-1	TRBD1	TRBJ2-7	CASSLTGAEQYF	TGCGCCAGCAGCCTAACAGGGGCCGAGCAGTACTTC
once	TRBV27	-	TRBJ2-1	CASSPPGNEQFF	TGTGCCAGCAGTCCCCCGGGTAATGAGCAGTTCTTC
-	TRBV10-2	-	TRBJ2-1	CASSESWTPYNEQFF	TGCGCCAGCAGTGAGTCTTGGACTCCCTACAATGAGCAGTTCTTC
once	TRBV12-5	TRBD1	TRBJ2-7	CASGQQGDTLREQYF	TGTGCTAGTGGTCAACAGGGGGACACACTACGCGAGCAGTACTTC
few	TRBV18	-	TRBJ1-5	CASSPSSNQPQHF	TGTGCCAGCTCACCTTCGAGCAATCAGCCCCAGCATTTT
once	TRBV25-1	-	TRBJ2-5	CASSELGGSETQYF	TGTGCCAGCAGTGAATTGGGGGGATCAGAGACCCAGTACTTC
-	TRBV27	-	TRBJ2-3	CASSPLSVRGPREPSSTDTQYF	TGTGCCAGCAGCCCCCTTTCCGTGCGGGGGCCTCGCGAACCTTCTAGCACAGATACGCAGTATTTT
-	TRBV27	TRBD1	TRBJ1-3	CASSWDSSSGNTIYF	TGTGCCAGCAGTTGGGACAGTTCCTCTGGAAACACCATATATTTT
-	TRBV4-1	-	TRBJ2-1	CASSQETSPNEQFF	TGCGCCAGCAGCCAAGAGACCAGCCCCAATGAGCAGTTCTTC
-	TRBV7-2	-	TRBJ1-1	CASSLGGPNTEAFF	TGTGCCAGCAGCTTAGGAGGACCAAACACTGAAGCTTTCTTT
-	TRBV27	-	TRBJ1-2	CASSLSKQGGSYGYTF	TGTGCCAGCAGTTTATCGAAACAGGGTGGGAGTTATGGCTACACCTTC
-	TRBV19	-	TRBJ1-6	CATSAGPGTPLHF	TGTGCCACGTCGGCGGGCCCGGGGACACCCCTCCACTTT
-	TRBV19	-	TRBJ2-2	CASSIASLEVSTGELFF	TGTGCCAGTAGTATAGCCTCCCTAGAAGTGAGCACCGGGGAGCTGTTTTTT
-	TRBV7-3	-	TRBJ2-4	CASSLSGTLAKNIQYF	TGTGCCAGCAGCTTAAGCGGAACTCTAGCCAAAAACATTCAGTACTTC
-	TRBV18	TRBD1	TRBJ2-7	CASSPLDRADEQYF	TGTGCCAGCTCACCACTGGACAGGGCGGACGAGCAGTACTTC
-	TRBV12-5	-	TRBJ2-7	CASGFDSGHEQYF	TGTGCTAGTGGTTTCGACAGTGGACACGAGCAGTACTTC
once	TRBV11-3	TRBD2	TRBJ2-7	CASSSGGYEQYF	TGTGCCAGCAGCTCGGGGGGGTACGAGCAGTACTTC
-	TRBV4-1	TRBD2	TRBJ2-2	CASSPGGTGELFF	TGCGCCAGCAGCCCGGGGGGCACCGGGGAGCTGTTTTTT
-	TRBV7-9	TRBD2	TRBJ2-2	CASSGTSSSGELFF	TGTGCCAGCAGCGGGACTAGTTCTTCCGGGGAGCTGTTTTTT
-	TRBV19	-	TRBJ1-2	CASSLLRGDYAF	TGTGCCAGTAGTTTACTACGTGGCGACTACGCCTTC